What follows are 20 T cell receptor beta chains derived from one specimen sequenced in a study of CD8+ T cells in alopecia areata. Extracted from the samples, RNA was reverse transcribed into cDNA to serve as the sequencing template. The assay was immunoSEQ multiplex PCR, and TCRdb's table has in-frame clones only and misses some. The sample shows about 200,000 clones, approximately 53% of them seen only once. The specimen was CD8+ T cells sorted from blood. All receptors come from a human donor in good health.

The DNA of the CDR3 is TGTGCCAGCAGTGAATCCGCCCCCCGCAACTATGGCTACACCTTC. Its translation: CASSESAPRNYGYTF. The chain couples TRBV2 to TRBJ1-2; D gene ambiguous. Trimming removed 2 bases from V and 2 bases from J, with 12 bases in between. This CDR3 is 15 amino acids long. Germline values: CDR1 SNHLY, CDR2 FYNNEI.

The chain combines TRBV27 with TRBJ1-2, with D possibly TRBD1 on 5 matching bases. Trimming pared 7 bases from V and 5 bases from J, leaving 17 bases between. Germline V lookup: CDR1 MNHEY, CDR2 SMNVEV (reference sequence). The CDR3 is 14 residues long. The CDR3 DNA is TGTGCCAGCAAATCCCTCGGGACGGATTATGGCTACACCTTC. This gives the protein CASKSLGTDYGYTF.

The chain has TRBV9 and TRBJ2-7; TRBD1 matches at 8 bases. The CDR3 is 14 residues long. Germline V lookup: CDR1 SGDLS, CDR2 YYNGEE. J gave up 6 bases and V 0 bases, and 5 bases lay outside the gene matches. CDR3 loop: CASSVGTGSSEQYF. As DNA, the CDR3 is TGTGCCAGCAGCGTAGGGACAGGGAGCTCCGAGCAGTACTTC.

This clone has only a few counts. The chain uses TRBV29-1 and TRBJ1-4; no reliable D call. The CDR3 length is 13 residues. Germline V lookup: CDR1 SQVTM, CDR2 ANQGSEA. Between the trimmed V and J ends, which lost 5 bases and 5 bases, there was a span of 12 bases. CDR3 DNA sequence: TGCAGCGTTAAGGGTTCCGGCAATGAAAAACTGTTTTTT. Amino acids: CSVKGSGNEKLFF.

The genes are TRBV19 and TRBJ1-1; TRBD1 might be the D (6 bases). Germline V lookup: CDR1 LNHDA, CDR2 SQIVND (reference sequence). The CDR3 totals 16 residues. V shed 4 bases and J shed 0 bases, with 15 bases lying between them. The CDR3 bases are TGTGCCAGTAGTACCTTAAGGACAGAAGTGAACACTGAAGCTTTCTTT. It specifies CASSTLRTEVNTEAFF.

V is TRBV5-4 and J is TRBJ1-2, with D maybe TRBD1 (6 bases). Germline V gene data show CDR1 as SGHNT and CDR2 as YYREEE (reference sequence). The V end was cut by 0 bases, the J end by 4 bases, with 10 bases between. The CDR3 is made up of 14 amino acids. CDR3 residues: CASSLEGDLYGYTF. The CDR3 bases are TGTGCCAGCAGCTTGGAGGGGGACCTCTATGGCTACACCTTC. Complete variable domain (other parts from reference TRBV5-4 and TRBJ1-2): ETGVTQSPTHLIKTRGQQVTLRCSSQSGHNTVSWYQQALGQGPQFIFQYYREEENGRGNFPPRFSGLQFPNYSSELNVNALELDDSALYLCASSLEGDLYGYTFGSGTRLTVV.

The V call is TRBV2, the J call TRBJ1-5; D may be TRBD1 (6 bases). The CDR3 is 15 residues long. Germline V gives CDR1 SNHLY, CDR2 FYNNEI. The V gene lost 6 bases and the J gene lost 1 base, with 13 bases spanning the gap. In nucleotides, the CDR3 is TGTGCCAGCAGCCGGGGGCCGGGAAGCAATCAGCCCCAGCATTTT. Translation: CASSRGPGSNQPQHF. The full variable domain, with the rest looked up from reference TRBV2 and TRBJ1-5, is EPEVTQTPSHQVTQMGQEVILRCVPISNHLYFYWYRQILGQKVEFLVSFYNNEISEKSEIFDDQFSVERPDGSNFTLKIRSTKLEDSAMYFCASSRGPGSNQPQHFGDGTRLSIL.

The sample holds a few counts of this clone. The genes are TRBV4-1 and TRBJ2-7; no clear D gene. Germline assignment: CDR1 MGHRA and CDR2 YSYEKL. V lost 0 bases and J lost 6, with 15 bases in between. The CDR3 sequence is 15 residues long. The CDR3 loop reads CASSQDESLKSEQYF. The CDR3 nucleotides are TGCGCCAGCAGCCAAGATGAAAGTCTCAAATCCGAGCAGTACTTC.

The chain joins TRBV29-1 to TRBJ2-2; the D gene is possibly TRBD2 (5 bases). Trimming removed 0 bases at V and 5 bases at J, with 10 bases between. The CDR3 is 14 residues long. Germline V CDR1 and CDR2: SQVTM, ANQGSEA. The CDR3 DNA reads as TGCAGCGTTGAAGATCCTTCGGGGACCGGGGAGCTGTTTTTT. Amino acids: CSVEDPSGTGELFF.

This clone was recorded only once. V is TRBV9 and J is TRBJ2-7; TRBD2 might be the D (5 bases). From germline, CDR1 is SGDLS and CDR2 YYNGEE. This CDR3 contains 16 residues. V was cut by 0 bases and J by 2 bases, with 15 bases left in between. The chain's CDR3 is CASSVDPLSGPYEQYF. The DNA for the CDR3 is TGTGCCAGCAGCGTAGATCCCCTCAGCGGACCCTACGAGCAGTACTTC.

The sample holds a few counts of this clone. The rearrangement joins TRBV7-9 to TRBJ2-7; D gene uncertain. V lost 4 bases and J lost 7, with 11 bases in between. CDR1 and CDR2 from the germline V gene are SEHNR and FQNEAQ (reference sequence). There are 12 residues in the CDR3. The CDR3 loop is CASSSLGEEQYF. In nucleotides, the CDR3 is TGTGCCAGCAGCTCTCTCGGTGAAGAGCAGTACTTC.

The chain recombines TRBV7-6 with TRBJ1-1; 9 bases agree with TRBD1. The CDR3 is 13 residues long. The germline V gene has CDR1 SGHVS and CDR2 FNYEAQ. After removal of 4 bases from V and 4 bases from J, the junction contained 1 base not matched to a gene. The CDR3 sequence is CASSSGQGTEAFF. CDR3 in DNA: TGTGCCAGCAGCTCGGGACAGGGCACTGAAGCTTTCTTT.

The chain links TRBV4-1 to TRBJ1-3; D is unclear. Germline loops: CDR1 MGHRA, CDR2 YSYEKL. There are 14 residues in the CDR3. The V end lost 0 bases, the J end lost 4 bases, and 7 bases lay between the germline ends. The CDR3 DNA reads as TGCGCCAGCAGCCAAGACAGTAGAGGAAACACCATATATTTT. Residues: CASSQDSRGNTIYF.

The chain has TRBV29-1 and TRBJ2-7; TRBD1 matches 9 bases. Germline CDR1 and CDR2: SQVTM and ANQGSEA. The J segment lost 2 bases and the V segment lost 0 bases, leaving 2 bases of the junction unmatched. The CDR3 covers 14 residues. CDR3 nucleotide sequence: TGCAGCGTTGAAGAGGGGACAGGGCCCTACGAGCAGTACTTC. Protein sequence: CSVEEGTGPYEQYF.

This chain connects TRBV7-6 to TRBJ1-1; D remains ambiguous. Germline V gene lookup returns CDR1 SGHVS and CDR2 FNYEAQ. CDR3 length equals 15 residues. Trimming stripped 5 bases from V and 3 bases from J, with 16 bases between. CDR3 coding DNA: TGTGCCAGCAGCCTGGATGGGCCTAGGGACACTGAAGCTTTCTTT. Amino acids: CASSLDGPRDTEAFF.

J is TRBJ1-5 and V is TRBV19; 10 bases agree with TRBD1. Germline CDR1 and CDR2: LNHDA and SQIVND (reference sequence). V shed 3 bases and J 6 bases; nucleotides not matched to a gene: 5. The CDR3 has 15 residues. CDR3 DNA sequence: TGTGCCAGTAGTATCGACAGGGGGCCTGGTCAGCCCCAGCATTTT. It encodes CASSIDRGPGQPQHF.

This rearrangement joins TRBV29-1 to TRBJ2-7; 7 bases line up with TRBD1. Germline trimming cut 3 bases from V and 3 bases from J; bases unmatched to any gene: 11. The CDR3 length is 15 residues. Looked up from germline, CDR1 is SQVTM and CDR2 is ANQGSEA. The CDR3 spells CSVEGEGTEHYEQYF. The CDR3 DNA is TGCAGCGTTGAGGGAGAAGGGACAGAGCACTACGAGCAGTACTTC.

This clone showed up just a few times. The chain recombines TRBV4-2 with TRBJ1-1; D is uncertain. Germline loops: CDR1 LGHNA, CDR2 YNFKEQ. Trimming took off 1 base at V and 0 bases at J, with 3 bases between the two ends. The CDR3 loop spans 13 amino acids. CDR3 in amino acids: CASSQAMNTEAFF. As DNA, the CDR3 is TGTGCCAGCAGCCAAGCTATGAACACTGAAGCTTTCTTT.

The rearrangement uses TRBV29-1 and TRBJ1-1; the D gene is possibly TRBD1 (5 bases). The CDR3 sequence is 12 residues long. The V gene's germline CDR1 is SQVTM and CDR2 ANQGSEA. V lost 4 bases and J 1 base, leaving 7 bases between the germline ends. The CDR3 region has the DNA TGCAGCGTTGCGGGACCGAACACTGAAGCTTTCTTT. Amino acids: CSVAGPNTEAFF.

This clone was seen a few times. This chain uses TRBV13 with TRBJ2-5, with D unresolved. Germline-derived CDR1 and CDR2 are PRHDT and FYEKMQ (reference sequence). The CDR3 sequence is 11 residues long. V was trimmed by 2 bases and J by 2 bases, leaving 0 bases between them. As DNA, the CDR3 is TGTGCCAGCAGCTTACAAGAGACCCAGTACTTC. Residues: CASSLQETQYF.